This entry concerns a single T cell receptor beta chain. This clone's antigen is unknown. Per-base qualities were not stored, and no clone one base away is much larger. This record comes from a study of blood T cell repertoires in COVID-19 (TCRdb year 2020). For context, the study as a whole: Samples from collaborators originated in the United States, Italy and Spain and spanned both the acute and convalescent phases of COVID-19. The prospective study material was composed of cDNA or gDNA derived from T cells, B-cell-depleted T cells, or PBMCs. The dataset comprised deeply sampled blood TCRbeta repertoires from subjects exposed to, actively infected with, or recovered from COVID-19. The repertoires were released in a freely available public database meant as a resource for research on the immune response to SARS-CoV-2. Samples came from the ongoing ImmuneRACE study (first 160 participants) plus 1,254 subjects from 6 global collaborators. Sample metadata almost always included a de-identified subject ID, COVID-19 status, age in years and sex. Where available, HLA class I and class II types were taken from metadata supplied by the sample provider and were not determined by assay-based typing. Beyond this particular receptor, the publication reports: How much clinical and demographic metadata was included differed by source and by participant, and the metadata was provided uncurated.

The germline V end is reduced by 4 bases and the J end by 6 bases; junction bases left unmatched: 5. For CDR1 and CDR2, the germline V gene lists SGHRS and YFSETQ. There are 14 amino acids in the CDR3, from cysteine to phenylalanine inclusive. The DNA shown is the 42-base CDR3, in frame from base 1. The immunoSEQ Assay, a bias-controlled multiplex PCR, was used to amplify TCRbeta CDR3 regions from genomic DNA. Per the authors' processing: Nucleated cell counts per sample were estimated from amplification of reference gene primers within the assay. Sequence reads were collapsed and filtered to measure the absolute abundance of every unique TCRbeta CDR3 rearrangement. For each sample, productive Simpson clonality was calculated as the square root of Simpson's diversity index across productive rearrangements. Held by TCRdb, this immuneACCESS table contains in-frame sequences only and omits some clones. Under half of the omission traces to an unresolved V gene where checked; the cause of the rest is unknown. V and J calls and clone size come straight from that table; D and trimming were deduced from the DNA. Within this sample are about 260,000 clones, with 88% of them counted one time only. The ten largest clones take up 3% of the sample.

In the prospective study, participants were about 18 to 89 years old, resided in 20 to 30 geographic areas of the United States, and were enrolled through a virtual design. In the prospective study, participants were assigned to cohorts based on the clinical history participants reported in a screening survey and a study questionnaire. ImmuneRACE Cohort 3 recovered participants were defined by two consecutive negative NP/OP PCR tests, healthcare professional clearance, or symptom resolution. Mobile phlebotomists in the prospective study collected whole blood, serum and a nasopharyngeal or oropharyngeal swab from every participant. Over a roughly 2-month period, participants in the prospective study had the option of providing additional blood draws and questionnaires. Before DNA extraction, prospective study blood samples were shipped either frozen or at room temperature.

The TCR sequence derives from a woman in her 50s who had recovered from COVID-19. This chain is built from TRBV5-1 and TRBJ2-7; 12 central nucleotides agree with TRBD1. The sample taken for sequencing was PBMCs or T cells enriched from blood (not recorded which). The CDR3 reads CASSPGTGGFEQYF. The nucleotides read TGCGCCAGCAGCCCCGGGACAGGGGGCTTCGAGCAGTACTTC.